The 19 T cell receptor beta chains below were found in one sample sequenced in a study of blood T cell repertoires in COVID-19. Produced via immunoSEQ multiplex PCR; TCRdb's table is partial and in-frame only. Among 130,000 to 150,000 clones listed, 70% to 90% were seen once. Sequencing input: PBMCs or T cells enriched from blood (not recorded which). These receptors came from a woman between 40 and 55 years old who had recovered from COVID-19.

CDR3 sequence: CASSLEEGNTEAFF. Written as DNA, the CDR3 is TGTGCCAGCAGCTTAGAGGAGGGGAACACTGAAGCTTTCTTT. The rearrangement joins TRBV11-2 to TRBJ1-1; D is ambiguous. The V end was cut by 0 bases, the J end by 1 base, with 6 bases between. This CDR3 region has 14 residues. Germline lookup yields CDR1 SGHAT and CDR2 FQNNGV.

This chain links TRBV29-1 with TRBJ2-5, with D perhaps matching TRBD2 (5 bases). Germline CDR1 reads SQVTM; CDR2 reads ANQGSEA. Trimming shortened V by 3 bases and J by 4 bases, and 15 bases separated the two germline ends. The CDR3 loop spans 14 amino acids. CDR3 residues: CSVDKEVAGETQYF. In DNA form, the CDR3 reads TGCAGCGTTGATAAGGAGGTAGCAGGAGAGACCCAGTACTTC.

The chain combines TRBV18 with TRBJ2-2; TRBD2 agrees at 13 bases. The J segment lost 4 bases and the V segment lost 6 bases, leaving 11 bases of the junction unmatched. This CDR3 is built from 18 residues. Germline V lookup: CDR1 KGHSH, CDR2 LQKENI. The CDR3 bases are TGTGCCAGCTCCCTACTAGCGGGAGGGCCGATCGGCACCGGGGAGCTGTTTTTT. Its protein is CASSLLAGGPIGTGELFF.

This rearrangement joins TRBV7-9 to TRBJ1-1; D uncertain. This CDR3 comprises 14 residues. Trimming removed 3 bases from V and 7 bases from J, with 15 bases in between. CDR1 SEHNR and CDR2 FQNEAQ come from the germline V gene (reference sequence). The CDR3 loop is CASSLTAPQVEAFF. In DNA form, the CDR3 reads TGTGCCAGCAGCTTGACGGCCCCGCAGGTTGAAGCTTTCTTT.

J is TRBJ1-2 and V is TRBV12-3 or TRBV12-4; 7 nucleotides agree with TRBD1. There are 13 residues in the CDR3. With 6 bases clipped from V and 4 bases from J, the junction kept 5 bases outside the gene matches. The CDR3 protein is CASRVRGAYGYTF. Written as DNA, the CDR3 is TGTGCCAGCAGAGTCAGGGGGGCCTATGGCTACACCTTC.

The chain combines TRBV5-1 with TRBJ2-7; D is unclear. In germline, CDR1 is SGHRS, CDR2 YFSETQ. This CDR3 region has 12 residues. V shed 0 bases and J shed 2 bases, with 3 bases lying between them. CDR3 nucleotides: TGCGCCAGCAGCTTGGACACCTACGAGCAGTACTTC. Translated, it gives CASSLDTYEQYF.

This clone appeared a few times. The CDR3 nucleotides are TGCGCCAGCAGCTCCCTAGCGGGAAGCACAGATACGCAGTATTTT. This sequence encodes CASSSLAGSTDTQYF. The chain has TRBV5-1 and TRBJ2-3; 9 nucleotides match TRBD2. Germline V lookup: CDR1 SGHRS, CDR2 YFSETQ. The CDR3 totals 15 residues. V shed 3 bases and J 0 bases; nucleotides not matched to a gene: 2.

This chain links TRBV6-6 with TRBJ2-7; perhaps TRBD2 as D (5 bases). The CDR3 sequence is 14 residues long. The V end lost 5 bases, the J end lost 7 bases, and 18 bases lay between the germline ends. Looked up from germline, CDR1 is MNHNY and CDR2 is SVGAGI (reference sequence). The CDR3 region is CASSPGWGWEEQYF. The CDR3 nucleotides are TGTGCCAGCAGTCCCGGGTGGGGTTGGGAGGAGCAGTACTTC.

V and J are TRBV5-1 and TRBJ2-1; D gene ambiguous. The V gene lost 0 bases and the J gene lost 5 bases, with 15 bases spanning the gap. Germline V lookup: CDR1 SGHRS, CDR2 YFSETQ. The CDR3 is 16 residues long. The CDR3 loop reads CASSLVFAGADNEQFF. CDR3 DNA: TGCGCCAGCAGCTTGGTATTTGCTGGAGCCGACAATGAGCAGTTCTTC.

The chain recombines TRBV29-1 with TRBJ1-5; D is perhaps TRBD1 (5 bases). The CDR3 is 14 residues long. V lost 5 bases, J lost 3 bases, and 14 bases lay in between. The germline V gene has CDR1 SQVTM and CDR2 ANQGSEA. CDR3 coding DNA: TGCAGCGTTCGTAATGACAGTATCAATCAGCCCCAGCATTTT. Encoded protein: CSVRNDSINQPQHF.

As DNA, the CDR3 is TGCGCCAGCAGCGCAGGGGCATCGAACACTGAAGCTTTCTTT. Translated, it gives CASSAGASNTEAFF. This chain uses TRBV5-1 with TRBJ1-1; D perhaps matches TRBD1 (6 bases). CDR3 length equals 14 residues. Germline assignment: CDR1 SGHRS and CDR2 YFSETQ. Deletions cut 4 bases from V and 1 base from J, with 11 bases between.

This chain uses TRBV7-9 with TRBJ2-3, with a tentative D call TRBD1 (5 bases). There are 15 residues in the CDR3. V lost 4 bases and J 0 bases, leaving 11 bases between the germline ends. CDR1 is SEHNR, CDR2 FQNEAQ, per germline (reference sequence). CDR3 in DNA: TGTGCCAGCAGCTCGTTGACAGCCAGCACAGATACGCAGTATTTT. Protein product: CASSSLTASTDTQYF.

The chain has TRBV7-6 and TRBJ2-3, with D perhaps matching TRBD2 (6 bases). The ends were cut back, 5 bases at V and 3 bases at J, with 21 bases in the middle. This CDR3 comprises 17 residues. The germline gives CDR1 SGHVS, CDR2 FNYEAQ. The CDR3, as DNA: TGTGCCAGCAGCCAACGTACCGGGGGAGATGGGACAGATACGCAGTATTTT. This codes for CASSQRTGGDGTDTQYF.

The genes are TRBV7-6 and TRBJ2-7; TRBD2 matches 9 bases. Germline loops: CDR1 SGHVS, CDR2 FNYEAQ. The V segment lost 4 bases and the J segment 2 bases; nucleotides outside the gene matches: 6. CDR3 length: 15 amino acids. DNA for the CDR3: TGTGCCAGCAGCTCCAGACTAGCGGATACCTACGAGCAGTACTTC. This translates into CASSSRLADTYEQYF.

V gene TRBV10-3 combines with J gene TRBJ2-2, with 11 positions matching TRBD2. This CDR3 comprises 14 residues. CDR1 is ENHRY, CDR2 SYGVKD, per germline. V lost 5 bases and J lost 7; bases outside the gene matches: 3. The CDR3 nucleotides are TGTGCCATCAGTCCTGGACTAGCGGGCGGGGAGCTGTTTTTT. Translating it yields CAISPGLAGGELFF.

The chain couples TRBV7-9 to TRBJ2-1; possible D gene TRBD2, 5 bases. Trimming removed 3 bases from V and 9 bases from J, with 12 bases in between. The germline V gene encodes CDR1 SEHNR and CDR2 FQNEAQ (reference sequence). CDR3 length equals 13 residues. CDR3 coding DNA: TGTGCCAGCAGCTTGGACTCGGCGCTTGAGCAGTTCTTC. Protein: CASSLDSALEQFF. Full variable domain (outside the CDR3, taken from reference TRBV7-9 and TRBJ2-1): DTGVSQNPRHKITKRGQNVTFRCDPISEHNRLYWYRQTLGQGPEFLTYFQNEAQLEKSRLLSDRFSAERPKGSFSTLEIQRTEQGDSAMYLCASSLDSALEQFFGPGTRLTVL.

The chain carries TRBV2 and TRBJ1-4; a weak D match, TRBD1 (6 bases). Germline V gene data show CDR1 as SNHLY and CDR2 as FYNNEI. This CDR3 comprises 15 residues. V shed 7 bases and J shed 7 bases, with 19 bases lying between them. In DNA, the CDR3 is TGTGCCAGCACCCCCCAAGGACAGCCTGTTGAAAAACTGTTTTTT. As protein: CASTPQGQPVEKLFF.

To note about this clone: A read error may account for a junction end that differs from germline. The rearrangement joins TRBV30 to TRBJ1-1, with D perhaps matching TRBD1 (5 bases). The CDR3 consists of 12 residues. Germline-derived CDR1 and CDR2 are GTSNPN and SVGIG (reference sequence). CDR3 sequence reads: CAVTRGGTEAFF. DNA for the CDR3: TGTGCCGTCACACGGGGGGGGACTGAGGCTTTCTTT.

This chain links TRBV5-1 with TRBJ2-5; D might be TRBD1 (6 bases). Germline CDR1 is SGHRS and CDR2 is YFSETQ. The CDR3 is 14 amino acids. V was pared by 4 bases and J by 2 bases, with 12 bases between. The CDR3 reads CASSLTGSQETQYF. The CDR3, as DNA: TGCGCCAGCAGCCTTACAGGGTCGCAAGAGACCCAGTACTTC.